This T cell receptor (beta chain) was recorded in a study of immune characteristics of hereditary and idiopathic chronic pancreatitis. Regarding the study in general: The study examined local immune cells and TCRbeta repertoires in the pancreas in hereditary and idiopathic chronic pancreatitis, using control pancreases from organ donors for comparison. The gDNA-based approach was selected because minimal in vitro experimental manipulation of pancreas-infiltrating T cells was involved. TCRbeta sequencing was performed on roughly five control pancreases, roughly seven hereditary chronic pancreatitis pancreases and about 6 idiopathic chronic pancreatitis pancreases. Results the study describes overall, beyond this receptor: Among 13 chronic pancreatitis patients, the number of productive TCR rearrangements showed a positive correlation with disease severity scores. Significantly increased TCRbeta repertoire diversity and reduced clonality were observed in both chronic pancreatitis groups relative to controls. The study did not include chronic pancreatitis caused by alcohol use. Because patient tissue could be obtained only at the time of TPIAT, differences in disease duration may have affected the immune findings.

Comments on this clone: No cognate antigen has been identified for it. The input lacks base qualities; no much larger clone sits a single base away.

Chronic pancreatitis pancreas tissue came from patients undergoing total pancreatectomy with islet autotransplantation (TPIAT). The chronic pancreatitis patients who were included had no known history of diabetes. For TCRbeta sequencing, genomic DNA was pulled straight from bulk pancreas tissue, skipping any T cell sorting. Pancreas tissues were collected consecutively from patients and organ donors at two US centers. Library construction relied on the immunoSEQ multiplex PCR assay. From pancreatic genomic DNA, the TCRbeta CDR3 region along with adjacent sequences was amplified and then sequenced. Under the source paper's analysis protocol: Productive clonality and productive rearrangement counts were measured along with repertoire diversity, which was expressed as a mean normalized Shannon-Wiener index. Control and chronic pancreatitis repertoire metrics were compared with the nonparametric Mann-Whitney U test. A shared clonotype was defined as a CDR3beta sequence with the same amino acid composition and length across subjects. TCRdb's version of the immuneACCESS table is confined to in-frame rearrangements and falls short of the full clone set. An unresolved V gene accounts for under half of the shortfall where checked; the remainder is of unknown origin. That table furnishes V, J and clone size, whereas the DNA furnished D and trimming. Present in this sample are some 15,000 clones, 73% of which were seen just once. The top ten clonotypes cover 14% of the sample.

The sequenced sample consisted of pancreas tissue with hereditary chronic pancreatitis. This TCR was sampled from a human donor with chronic pancreatitis.

The CDR3 protein is CASSLGFERDEFF. Here is the DNA: TGTGCCAGCAGCTTAGGTTTTGAGCGGGATGAGTTCTTC. The chain links TRBV7-2 with TRBJ2-1, and 7 bases in between align with TRBD2. The germline V gene supplies CDR1 SGHTA and CDR2 FQGNSA. There are 13 amino acids in the CDR3, from cysteine to phenylalanine inclusive. Only the CDR3 portion is preserved as DNA: 39 bases, with reading frame beginning at the first base. V has 1 base trimmed and J has 14 bases trimmed; junction bases matching no gene number 8.